The 14 T cell receptor beta chains listed next were all sequenced from one sample in a study of control samples from healthy donors and cancer patients. Repertoires were generated with immunoSEQ multiplex PCR, while TCRdb's copy carries only in-frame clones and drops some. The sample yields roughly 45,000 clones, 80% to 90% seen once. The sample comprised PBMCs. The receptors stem from a woman between 45 and 60 years old with lung cancer.

The V call is TRBV7-9, the J call TRBJ1-1; a possible D gene is TRBD1 (6 bases). V lost 4 bases and J lost 8, with 11 bases in between. This CDR3 contains 12 residues. Germline V gives CDR1 SEHNR, CDR2 FQNEAQ (reference sequence). CDR3 in amino acids: CASSSGATEAFF. The CDR3 DNA reads TGTGCCAGCAGCTCAGGGGCTACCGAAGCTTTCTTT.

V is TRBV3-1 (or the pseudogene TRBV3-2) and J is TRBJ1-1, with TRBD1 as a possible D gene (6 bases). From germline, CDR1 is LGHDT and CDR2 YNNKEL (reference sequence). CDR3 length: 16 amino acids. V lost 1 base and J lost 2, with 14 bases in between. Here the CDR3 reads CASSQVTGRGNTEAFF. CDR3 coding DNA: TGTGCCAGCAGCCAAGTTACAGGGAGGGGTAACACTGAAGCTTTCTTT.

The chain employs TRBV11-2 and TRBJ2-3, with 7 positions matching TRBD1. With V trimmed by 6 bases and J by 2 bases, 8 bases remained unmatched. Germline CDR1 reads SGHAT; CDR2 reads FQNNGV. This CDR3 is built from 15 residues. The CDR3 loop reads CASSSGQYDTDTQYF. DNA of the CDR3: TGTGCCAGCAGTTCGGGACAGTACGACACAGATACGCAGTATTTT.

The table lists this clone with a few counts. The chain has TRBV2 and TRBJ1-1; 8 positions match TRBD1. CDR1 and CDR2 from the germline V gene are SNHLY and FYNNEI. J gave up 7 bases and V 6 bases, and 4 bases lay outside the gene matches. This CDR3 has 12 residues. The CDR3 reads CASRGQVSEAFF. The CDR3 coding sequence is TGTGCCAGCAGGGGACAGGTTAGTGAAGCTTTCTTT.

J is TRBJ1-4 and V is TRBV24-1; 7 bases line up with TRBD1. V was pared by 4 bases and J by 7 bases, with 11 bases of the junction left unmatched. The CDR3 runs 16 residues. The germline V gene encodes CDR1 KGHDR and CDR2 SFDVKD. In DNA form, the CDR3 reads TGTGCCACCAGTGACTCCCGACAGGGTGAGAGTGAAAAACTGTTTTTT. Amino acids: CATSDSRQGESEKLFF.

The rearrangement links TRBV6-6 to TRBJ1-5; TRBD1 is a possible D gene (5 bases). Germline V CDR1 and CDR2: MNHNY, SVGAGI (reference sequence). Trimming cost V 5 bases and J 0 bases, with 11 bases left between them. The CDR3 extends over 15 amino acids. CDR3 sequence reads: CASSMGQNSNQPQHF. CDR3 nucleotide sequence: TGTGCCAGCAGTATGGGGCAAAATAGCAATCAGCCCCAGCATTTT.

The V call is TRBV24-1, the J call TRBJ1-3, with TRBD1 matching over 8 bases. Germline loops: CDR1 KGHDR, CDR2 SFDVKD. The length of the CDR3 is 15 residues. The J segment lost 8 bases and the V segment lost 3 bases, leaving 8 bases of the junction unmatched. CDR3: CATSDPGTGSDTIYF. As DNA, the CDR3 is TGTGCCACCAGTGATCCCGGGACAGGTTCAGACACCATATATTTT.

The genes are TRBV5-1 and TRBJ1-1; D not resolved. CDR3 length: 14 residues. Germline V lookup: CDR1 SGHRS, CDR2 YFSETQ. The V gene lost 3 bases and the J gene lost 0 bases, with 9 bases spanning the gap. Here the CDR3 reads CASSWNSMNTEAFF. DNA for the CDR3: TGCGCCAGCAGCTGGAACAGCATGAACACTGAAGCTTTCTTT. Looking up the rest from reference TRBV5-1 and TRBJ1-1 gives the full variable domain: KAGVTQTPRYLIKTRGQQVTLSCSPISGHRSVSWYQQTPGQGLQFLFEYFSETQRNKGNFPGRFSGRQFSNSRSEMNVSTLELGDSALYLCASSWNSMNTEAFFGQGTRLTVV.

The V call is TRBV6-5, the J call TRBJ1-1; no firm D call. The germline V gene encodes CDR1 MNHEY and CDR2 SVGAGI. The CDR3 is made up of 13 amino acids. Trimming removed 0 bases from V and 5 bases from J, with 7 bases in between. This CDR3 reads CASSYSEVTEAFF. The CDR3 nucleotides read TGTGCCAGCAGTTACTCGGAGGTGACTGAAGCTTTCTTT.

The chain carries TRBV5-6 and TRBJ1-2, with D unresolved. There are 12 residues in the CDR3. Trimming cost V 4 bases and J 5 bases, with 9 bases left between them. Germline assignment: CDR1 SGHDT and CDR2 YYEEEE. CDR3 residues: CASSADSYGYTF. The CDR3 DNA reads TGTGCCAGCAGCGCTGACTCATATGGCTACACCTTC.

The J gene is TRBJ1-2, the V gene TRBV5-6, with TRBD1 as a possible D gene (5 bases). The V end lost 4 bases, the J end lost 1 base, and 11 bases lay between the germline ends. The V gene's germline CDR1 is SGHDT and CDR2 YYEEEE. This CDR3 has 14 residues. For the CDR3, the DNA is TGTGCCAGCAGCCCCGGGGGGTTTAACTATGGCTACACCTTC. Translating gives CASSPGGFNYGYTF.

For this clone: Different DNA sequences within this sample yield the same CDR3. The genes are TRBV3-1 (or the pseudogene TRBV3-2) and TRBJ1-5; D not resolved. The germline V gene has CDR1 LGHDT and CDR2 YNNKEL (reference sequence). This CDR3 has 13 residues. V dropped 1 base and J dropped 2 bases, with 3 bases sitting between them. CDR3 nucleotides: TGTGCCAGCAGCCAAGGGGGCAATCAGCCCCAGCATTTT. It is translated as CASSQGGNQPQHF.

V usage is TRBV2 and J usage is TRBJ1-5; no clear D gene. Germline CDR1 reads SNHLY; CDR2 reads FYNNEI. The CDR3 is 15 amino acids. V lost 1 base, J lost 4 bases, and 11 bases lay in between. DNA of the CDR3: TGTGCCAGCAGTGAAGTCAGTGGAACAAATCAGCCCCAGCATTTT. Translation gives CASSEVSGTNQPQHF.

The chain combines TRBV7-9 with TRBJ2-1; the match to TRBD1 covers 7 bases. CDR1 is SEHNR, CDR2 FQNEAQ, per germline (reference sequence). CDR3 size: 13 residues. The trim removed 7 bases at V and 9 bases at J, leaving 9 bases unmatched. CDR3 residues: CASTLQGLGEQFF. The CDR3 nucleotides are TGTGCCAGCACCCTACAGGGGCTGGGTGAGCAGTTCTTC. The entire variable domain, with the rest obtained from reference TRBV7-9 and TRBJ2-1, is as follows: DTGVSQNPRHKITKRGQNVTFRCDPISEHNRLYWYRQTLGQGPEFLTYFQNEAQLEKSRLLSDRFSAERPKGSFSTLEIQRTEQGDSAMYLCASTLQGLGEQFFGPGTRLTVL.